The present entry profiles one T cell receptor beta chain with its context. Its cognate antigen is unknown. The data originate from a study of T cell responses to AZD1222 COVID-19 vaccine. Broader study findings: Spike-specific TCR breadth and depth rose after two AZD1222 doses. In all cases, repertoires were sampled only after the peak T cell response. The sample set comprised mostly white British donors with more females, and clonal diversity was possibly underestimated.

Second-dose intervals near 4 or 12 weeks were combined. Repertoires were generated with immunoSEQ multiplex PCR, while TCRdb's copy carries only in-frame clones and drops some. The profile shows under 170,000 clones, 92% of them singletons. The CDR3 has 16 amino acids. Per germline, CDR1 WSHSY and CDR2 SAAADI. V trimming: 4 bases; J trimming: 3 bases; junction bases outside the gene matches: 6. Sequences were derived from peripheral blood, sampled 28 days after the second AZD1222 dose. This receptor was obtained from an adult who received the AZD1222 COVID-19 vaccine. This chain uses TRBV10-2 with TRBJ2-1, with TRBD2 matching over 10 bases. The CDR3 DNA reads as TGCGCCAGCAGTGGGACTAGCGGACCGCTCTACAATGAGCAGTTCTTC. It yields the protein CASSGTSGPLYNEQFF.